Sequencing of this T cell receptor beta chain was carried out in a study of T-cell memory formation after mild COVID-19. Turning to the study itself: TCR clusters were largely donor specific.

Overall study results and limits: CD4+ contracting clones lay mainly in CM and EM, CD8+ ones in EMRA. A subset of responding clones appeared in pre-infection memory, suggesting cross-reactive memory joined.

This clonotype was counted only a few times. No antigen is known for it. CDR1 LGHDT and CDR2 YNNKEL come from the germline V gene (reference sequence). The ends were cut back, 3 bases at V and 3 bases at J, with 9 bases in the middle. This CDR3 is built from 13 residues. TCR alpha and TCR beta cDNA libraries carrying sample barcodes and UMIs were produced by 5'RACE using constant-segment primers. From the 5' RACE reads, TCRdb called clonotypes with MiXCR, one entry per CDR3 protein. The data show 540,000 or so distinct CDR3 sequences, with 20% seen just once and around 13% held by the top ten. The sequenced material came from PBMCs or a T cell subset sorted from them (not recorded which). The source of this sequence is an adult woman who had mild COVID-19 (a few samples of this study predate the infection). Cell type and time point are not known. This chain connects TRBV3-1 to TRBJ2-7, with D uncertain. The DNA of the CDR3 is TGTGCCAGCAGCCATAATCTGAACTACGAGCAGTACTTC. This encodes CASSHNLNYEQYF.